Here is one TCR beta chain with its context. What it binds is not known. It was via CD45RO/CCR7/CD25/CD127/CD95/CD27 that CD4+ naive, central memory, regulatory and stem cell-like memory cells were sorted. Since all of the isolated RNA was reverse transcribed, expressed TCRB transcripts were what got sequenced. TCRdb keeps only in-frame clones here, not all; method: immunoSEQ multiplex PCR. The sample carries some 640,000 clones, about 14% recorded once. Germline CDR1 reads SGDLS; CDR2 reads YYNGEE. V was shortened by 0 bases and J by 4 bases, with 12 bases between the two germline ends. The CDR3 consists of 15 residues. The data are from a study of beta chain features in type 1 diabetes. Study-level points and caveats: Any HLA type influence on TCRB rearrangement was left unresolved here. Patients' naive, central memory and Treg TCRB repertoires seemed closer to one another than those of healthy donors. TCRB CDR3 length was moderately but significantly reduced in all four CD4+ subsets of Type 1 diabetes patients.

This TCR derives from a man younger than 35 with type 1 diabetes. The V gene is TRBV9, the J gene TRBJ2-3, with D tentatively TRBD1 or TRBD2 (5 bases each). Material for sequencing was naive CD4+ T cells from blood. CDR3 nucleotide sequence: TGTGCCAGCAGCGTAGATCTGCAGGGAGCAGATACGCAGTATTTT. Residues: CASSVDLQGADTQYF.